These T cell receptor beta chains were read from a single sample in a study of T cell changes during pregnancy in multiple sclerosis. Assay used: immunoSEQ multiplex PCR; TCRdb lists only in-frame clones, some missing. The sample has some 51,000 clones, approximately 93% seen once. Specimen: CD4+ T cells from peripheral blood mononuclear cells, collected in the first trimester of pregnancy. The source is a female donor with multiple sclerosis, enrolled in a pregnancy study. Both conserved end residues are part of each CDR3. The D gene is left open where the match is weak. Some rows mark clone size as missing; the rest say once, few, many or name a class of expanded clone.

D	V	J	size	CDR3	DNA
TRBD1	TRBV7-3	TRBJ2-4	.	CASSPRDRFDIQYF	TGTGCCAGCAGCCCCCGGGACAGGTTTGACATTCAGTACTTC
TRBD2	TRBV5-4	TRBJ2-5	.	CASSPLLAGGQETQYF	TGTGCCAGCAGCCCATTACTAGCGGGGGGACAAGAGACCCAGTACTTC
.	TRBV6-1	TRBJ2-3	.	CASSEARGSRTQYF	TGTGCCAGCAGTGAAGCGCGGGGTTCTCGTACGCAGTATTTT
.	TRBV9	TRBJ2-3	.	CASSVVGSRTDTQYF	TGTGCCAGCAGCGTAGTTGGTAGTCGGACAGATACGCAGTATTTT
.	TRBV7-9	TRBJ1-1	.	CASSPTGQSEAFF	TGTGCCAGCAGCCCAACAGGACAGTCTGAAGCTTTCTTT
TRBD2	TRBV10-1	TRBJ2-7	.	CASSESGLAGYEQYF	TGCGCCAGCAGTGAGTCGGGGTTAGCGGGCTACGAGCAGTACTTC
.	TRBV7-6	TRBJ1-6	.	CASSPRGDSPLHF	TGTGCCAGCAGCCCCCGGGGTGATTCACCCCTCCACTTT
TRBD2	TRBV10-2	TRBJ2-5	.	CASTQLAVTLGTQYF	TGCGCCAGCACTCAACTAGCGGTTACGTTGGGGACCCAGTACTTC
.	TRBV7-9	TRBJ2-5	.	CVSAGQETQYF	TGTGTCAGCGCGGGACAAGAGACCCAGTACTTC
TRBD2	TRBV7-9	TRBJ2-2	once	CASSSLAGGSNTGELFF	TGTGCCAGCAGCTCGCTAGCGGGGGGCTCGAACACCGGGGAGCTGTTTTTT
TRBD2	TRBV13	TRBJ2-7	.	CASSLGAAGGAYEQYF	TGTGCCAGCAGCTTGGGCGCGGCGGGGGGTGCATACGAGCAGTACTTC
.	TRBV5-1	TRBJ2-2	.	CASSLVQGNTGELFF	TGCGCCAGCAGCTTGGTACAGGGGAACACCGGGGAGCTGTTTTTT
TRBD1	TRBV30	TRBJ1-3	.	CAWSRTGGNTIYF	TGTGCCTGGAGTAGGACAGGCGGAAACACCATATATTTT
TRBD1	TRBV7-3	TRBJ1-4	.	CASSQGGGEKLFF	TGTGCCAGCAGCCAGGGGGGTGGTGAAAAACTGTTTTTT
.	TRBV30	TRBJ1-6	.	CAWSRDIRRSPLHF	TGTGCCTGGAGTCGGGACATTAGGCGTTCACCCCTCCACTTT
TRBD2	TRBV7-9	TRBJ2-5	.	CASSLAGGETQYF	TGTGCCAGCAGCTTAGCGGGGGGGGAGACCCAGTACTTC
TRBD1	TRBV30	TRBJ1-6	.	CAWQLSGQGNSPLHF	TGTGCCTGGCAGCTATCGGGACAGGGAAATTCACCCCTCCACTTT
.	TRBV9	TRBJ2-7	.	CASSVLAGGSSYEQYF	TGTGCCAGCAGCGTACTGGCCGGGGGTAGCTCCTACGAGCAGTACTTC
TRBD2	TRBV19	TRBJ2-3	.	CASSIGLAGGRISTDTQYF	TGTGCCAGTAGTATTGGACTAGCGGGGGGTCGGATTAGCACAGATACGCAGTATTTT
TRBD1	TRBV2	TRBJ2-7	.	CASRDRDLSYEQYF	TGTGCCAGCCGGGACAGGGATCTGAGCTACGAGCAGTACTTC
TRBD2	TRBV28	TRBJ2-3	.	CASQSGGVTDTQYF	TGTGCCAGCCAGAGCGGGGGGGTAACAGATACGCAGTATTTT
.	TRBV6-1	TRBJ2-5	.	CASNRKGGQETQYF	TGTGCCAGCAACCGTAAGGGCGGGCAAGAGACCCAGTACTTC